The sequence of this T cell receptor (beta chain) was determined in a study of blood T cell repertoires in COVID-19. Study information: The origin of the acute and convalescent COVID-19 samples was the United States, Italy and Spain. PBMCs, B-cell-depleted T cells, or T cells provided the cDNA or gDNA that made up the material.

The CDR3 sequence is 14 residues long. V lost 8 bases and J lost 5, with 18 bases in between. The germline gives CDR1 MNHEY, CDR2 SVGAGI. Original analysis: Nucleated cell number was recorded as an estimate derived from reference gene primer amplification. The data were produced by immunoSEQ multiplex PCR, yet TCRdb's version contains in-frame clones alone and is incomplete. That table gives V, J and clone size, and the DNA gave D and trimming. The sample has under 150,000 clones, around four fifths seen once. The TCR originated in a woman between 40 and 50 years old with active or convalescent COVID-19. The gene calls are TRBV6-5 and TRBJ1-1; D not resolved. The specimen was peripheral blood. CDR3 in amino acids: CASSRSGKETEAFF. The CDR3 DNA reads TGTGCCAGCTCCCGGTCGGGAAAGGAAACTGAAGCTTTCTTT.